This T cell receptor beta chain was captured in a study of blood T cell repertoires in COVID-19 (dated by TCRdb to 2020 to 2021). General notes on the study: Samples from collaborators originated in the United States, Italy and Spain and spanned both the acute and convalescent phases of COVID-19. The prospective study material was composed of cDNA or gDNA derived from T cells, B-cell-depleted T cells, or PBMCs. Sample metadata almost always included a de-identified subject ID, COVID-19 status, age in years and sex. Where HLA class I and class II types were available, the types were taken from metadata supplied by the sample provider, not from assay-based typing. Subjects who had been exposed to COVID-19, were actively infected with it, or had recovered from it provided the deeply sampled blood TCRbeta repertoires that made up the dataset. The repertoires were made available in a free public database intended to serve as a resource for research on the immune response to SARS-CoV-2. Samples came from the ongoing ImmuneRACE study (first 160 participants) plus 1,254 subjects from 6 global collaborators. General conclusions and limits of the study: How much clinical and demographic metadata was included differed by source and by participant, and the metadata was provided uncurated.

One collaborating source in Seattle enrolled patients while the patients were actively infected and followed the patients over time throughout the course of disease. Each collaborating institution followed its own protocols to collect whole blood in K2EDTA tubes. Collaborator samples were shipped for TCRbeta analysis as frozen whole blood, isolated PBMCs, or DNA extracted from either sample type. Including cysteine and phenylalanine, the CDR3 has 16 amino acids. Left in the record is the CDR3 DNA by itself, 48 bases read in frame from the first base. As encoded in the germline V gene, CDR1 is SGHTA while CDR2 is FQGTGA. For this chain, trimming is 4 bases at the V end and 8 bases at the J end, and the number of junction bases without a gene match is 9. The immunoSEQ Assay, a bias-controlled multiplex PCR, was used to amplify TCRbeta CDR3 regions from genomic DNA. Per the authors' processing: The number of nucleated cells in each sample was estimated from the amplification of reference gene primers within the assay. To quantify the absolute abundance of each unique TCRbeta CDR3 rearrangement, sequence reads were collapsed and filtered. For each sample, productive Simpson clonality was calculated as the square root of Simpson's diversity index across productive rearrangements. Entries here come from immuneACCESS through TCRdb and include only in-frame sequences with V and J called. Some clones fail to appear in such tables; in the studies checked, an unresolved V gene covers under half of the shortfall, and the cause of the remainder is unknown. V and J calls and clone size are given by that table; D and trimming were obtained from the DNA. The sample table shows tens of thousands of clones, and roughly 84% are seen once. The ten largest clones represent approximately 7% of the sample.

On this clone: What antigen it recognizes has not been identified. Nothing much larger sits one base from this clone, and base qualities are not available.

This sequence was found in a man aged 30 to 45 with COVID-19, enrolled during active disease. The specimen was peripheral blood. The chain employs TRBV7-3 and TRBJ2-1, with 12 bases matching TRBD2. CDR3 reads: CASSSGLAGINDEQFF. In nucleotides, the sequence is TGTGCCAGCAGCTCTGGACTAGCGGGAATAAATGATGAGCAGTTCTTC. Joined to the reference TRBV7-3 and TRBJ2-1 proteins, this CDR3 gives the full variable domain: GAGVSQTPSNKVTEKGKYVELRCDPISGHTALYWYRQSLGQGPEFLIYFQGTGAADDSGLPNDRFFAVRPEGSVSTLKIQRTERGDSAVYLCASSSGLAGINDEQFFGPGTRLTVL.